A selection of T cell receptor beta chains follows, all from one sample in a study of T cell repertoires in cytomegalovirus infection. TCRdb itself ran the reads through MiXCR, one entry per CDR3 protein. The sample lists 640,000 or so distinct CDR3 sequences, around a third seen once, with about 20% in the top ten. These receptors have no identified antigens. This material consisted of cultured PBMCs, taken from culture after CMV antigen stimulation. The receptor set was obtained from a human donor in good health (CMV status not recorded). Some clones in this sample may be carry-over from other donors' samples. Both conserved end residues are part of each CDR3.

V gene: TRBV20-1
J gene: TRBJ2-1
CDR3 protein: CSGRAGGAYNEQFF

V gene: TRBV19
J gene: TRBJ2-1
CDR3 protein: CASSITGVVYNEQFF

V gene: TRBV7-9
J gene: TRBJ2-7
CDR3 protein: CASSLRLGLDTYEQYF

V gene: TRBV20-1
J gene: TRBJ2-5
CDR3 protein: CSARDVKETQYF

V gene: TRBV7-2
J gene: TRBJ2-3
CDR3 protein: CASSYRGTSGTDTQYF

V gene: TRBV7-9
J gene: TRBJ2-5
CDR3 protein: CASSPASGSGETQYF

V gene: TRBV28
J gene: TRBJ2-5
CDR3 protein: CASSRGGGAQYF

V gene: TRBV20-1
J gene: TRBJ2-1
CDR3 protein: CSARDPRIALGTSGTSYNEQFF

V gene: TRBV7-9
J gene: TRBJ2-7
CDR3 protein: CASSLIRGSNEQYF

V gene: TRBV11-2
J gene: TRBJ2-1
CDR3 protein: CASSLAPTSWRNEQFF

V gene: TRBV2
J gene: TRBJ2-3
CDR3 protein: CASSTGSADTQYF

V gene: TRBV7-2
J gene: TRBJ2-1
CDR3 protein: CASSTIAGGLYNEQFF

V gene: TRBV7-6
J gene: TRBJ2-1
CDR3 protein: CASSPAGGGYNEQFF

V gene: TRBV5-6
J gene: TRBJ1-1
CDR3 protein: CASSFPKAGVTEAFF

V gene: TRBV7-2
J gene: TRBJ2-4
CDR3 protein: CASSLNEGEGIQYF

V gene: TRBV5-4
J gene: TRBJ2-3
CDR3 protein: CASSLGQRPTDTQYF

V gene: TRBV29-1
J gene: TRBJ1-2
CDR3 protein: CSVFQRDGYTF

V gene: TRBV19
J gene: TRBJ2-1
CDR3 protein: CASSSGGAGNEQFF

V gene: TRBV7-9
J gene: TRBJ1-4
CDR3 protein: CASSLRGAAEKLFF

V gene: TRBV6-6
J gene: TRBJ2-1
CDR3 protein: CASRGQRGGDYNEQFF

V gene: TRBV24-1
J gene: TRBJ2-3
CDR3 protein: CATSDLDTQYF

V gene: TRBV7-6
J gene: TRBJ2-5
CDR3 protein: CASSLAHEDSEETQYF

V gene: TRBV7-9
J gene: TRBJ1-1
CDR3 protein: CASNPEGGGTAEACF

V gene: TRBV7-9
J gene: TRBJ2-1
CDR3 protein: CASSTTGLGEQFF

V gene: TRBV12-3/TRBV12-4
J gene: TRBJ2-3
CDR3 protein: CASRRGTTYRGVHTQYF

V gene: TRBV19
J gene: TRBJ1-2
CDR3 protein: CASCPLANYGYTF

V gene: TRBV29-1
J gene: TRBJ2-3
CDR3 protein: CSVDGGTNTQYF

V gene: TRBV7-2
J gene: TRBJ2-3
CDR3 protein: CASSVASGDTQYF

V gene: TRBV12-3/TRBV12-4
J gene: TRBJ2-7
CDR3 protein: CASSSKQGLGEQYF

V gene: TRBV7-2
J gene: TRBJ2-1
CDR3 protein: CASSFRGRDNEQFF

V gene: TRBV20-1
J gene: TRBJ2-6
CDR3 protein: CSARDRGESGANVLTF

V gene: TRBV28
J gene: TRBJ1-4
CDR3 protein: CASSGTGQNEKLFF

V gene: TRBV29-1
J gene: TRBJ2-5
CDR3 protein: CSVEEPGGKETQYF

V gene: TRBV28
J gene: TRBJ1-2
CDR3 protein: CASTGTFNAYTF

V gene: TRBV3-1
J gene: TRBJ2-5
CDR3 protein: CASSSAGADYFQETQYF

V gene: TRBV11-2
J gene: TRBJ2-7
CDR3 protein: CASSLDFFASGTYEQYF

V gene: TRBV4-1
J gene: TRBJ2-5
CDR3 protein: CASSQEPSGSETQYF

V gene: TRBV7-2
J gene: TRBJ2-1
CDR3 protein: CASSKPGTSRGNEQFF

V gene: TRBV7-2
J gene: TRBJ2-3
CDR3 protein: CASSLFGGQDTQYF

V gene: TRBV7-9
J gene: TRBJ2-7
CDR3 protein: CASRERNSYEQYF

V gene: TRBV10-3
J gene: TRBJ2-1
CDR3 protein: CAISDRGSDEQFF

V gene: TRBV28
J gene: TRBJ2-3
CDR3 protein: CASASPGGWGTDTQYF

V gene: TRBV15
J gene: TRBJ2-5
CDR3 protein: CATSRVKEREGETQYF

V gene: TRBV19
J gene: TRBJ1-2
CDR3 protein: CASSIRDGGYTF

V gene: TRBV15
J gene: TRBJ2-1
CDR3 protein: CATSRGTAFNEQFF

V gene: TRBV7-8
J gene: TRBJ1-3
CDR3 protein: CASSLGSHLGNTIYF

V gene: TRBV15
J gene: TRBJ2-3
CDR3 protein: CATSRVGDRTDTQYF

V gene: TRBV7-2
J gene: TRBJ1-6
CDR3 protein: CASSLVGQGNSPLHF

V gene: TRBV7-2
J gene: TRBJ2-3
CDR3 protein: CASSTQVSTDTQYF

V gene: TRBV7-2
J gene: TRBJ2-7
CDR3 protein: CASSRTSGTSNSYEQYF

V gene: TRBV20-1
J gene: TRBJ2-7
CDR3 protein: CSARRVGGTASEQYF

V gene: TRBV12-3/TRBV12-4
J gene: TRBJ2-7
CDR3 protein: CASSFHLYEQYF

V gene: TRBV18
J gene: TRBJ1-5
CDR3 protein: CASSFEGGPLRNQPQHF

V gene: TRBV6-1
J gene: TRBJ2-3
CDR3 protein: CASATGTSTDTQYF

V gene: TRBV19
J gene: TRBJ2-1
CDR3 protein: CASSISERGLDNEQFF

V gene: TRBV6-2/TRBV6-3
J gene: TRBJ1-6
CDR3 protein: CASSYRGLRDSPLHF

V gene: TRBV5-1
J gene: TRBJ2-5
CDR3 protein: CASSSGLAGGTQETQYF